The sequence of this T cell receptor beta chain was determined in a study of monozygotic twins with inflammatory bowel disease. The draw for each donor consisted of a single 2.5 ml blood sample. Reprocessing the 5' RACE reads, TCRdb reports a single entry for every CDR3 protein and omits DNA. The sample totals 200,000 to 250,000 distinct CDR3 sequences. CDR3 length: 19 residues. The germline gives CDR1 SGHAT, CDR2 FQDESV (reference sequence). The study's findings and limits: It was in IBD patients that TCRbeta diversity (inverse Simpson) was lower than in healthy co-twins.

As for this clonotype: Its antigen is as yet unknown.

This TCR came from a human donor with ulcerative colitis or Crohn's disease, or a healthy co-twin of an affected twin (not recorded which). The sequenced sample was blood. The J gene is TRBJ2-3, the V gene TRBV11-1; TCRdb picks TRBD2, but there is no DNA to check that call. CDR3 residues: CASRVQAAVLDFTIDTQYF.